These 18 T cell receptor beta chains originate from one sample sequenced in a study of technical replicates of blood from a handful of donors. The method was immunoSEQ multiplex PCR; TCRdb's version includes in-frame clones alone and lacks a portion of them. Counted here are some 74,000 clones, more than 90% occurring once; the ten biggest clones make up approximately 0.34%. The specimen sequenced was T cells isolated from PBMCs. These receptors were taken from a human donor in good health.

The chain links TRBV7-2 to TRBJ2-3; 7 bases match TRBD1. Losses at the gene ends were 2 bases for V and 3 bases for J; bases not matched to a gene: 5. The CDR3 spans 15 residues. The germline gives CDR1 SGHTA, CDR2 FQGNSA. CDR3 region: CASSLNRGITDTQYF. Here the CDR3 DNA reads TGTGCCAGCAGCTTAAACAGGGGTATTACAGATACGCAGTATTTT.

The V and J genes are TRBV25-1 and TRBJ1-1; D is perhaps TRBD1 (6 bases). V lost 7 bases to trimming and J lost 4 bases, with 16 bases between them. CDR1 is MGHDK, CDR2 SYGVNS, per germline. This CDR3 has 14 residues. Written as DNA, the CDR3 is TGTGCCAGCACCCGGACAGCCAGAAGCACTGAAGCTTTCTTT. Translating gives CASTRTARSTEAFF.

The rearrangement joins TRBV28 to TRBJ2-7; a weak D match, TRBD2 (5 bases). This CDR3 is built from 14 residues. Looked up from germline, CDR1 is MDHEN and CDR2 is SYDVKM. V was clipped by 8 bases and J by 6 bases, with 20 bases between them. Here the CDR3 DNA reads TGTGCCAGCCATGACGAGAGGGCGCGCTTCGAGCAGTACTTC. It is translated as CASHDERARFEQYF.

This clone appeared once. The CDR3 coding sequence is TGTGCCAGCAGCTTCAGGACTAGCGGGGTTTCCTACGAGCAGTACTTC. This sequence encodes CASSFRTSGVSYEQYF. This sequence joins TRBV4-2 and TRBJ2-7; 12 bases match TRBD2. The V gene's germline CDR1 is LGHNA and CDR2 YNFKEQ. The CDR3 is 16 residues long. The V segment lost 5 bases and the J segment 1 base; nucleotides outside the gene matches: 6.

The gene calls are TRBV28 and TRBJ2-1, with D uncertain. Trimming pared 3 bases from V and 8 bases from J, leaving 8 bases between. The CDR3 spans 12 residues. CDR1 and CDR2 (germline): MDHEN, SYDVKM. The CDR3 nucleotides are TGTGCCAGCAGTTTCCTCCTCGATGAGCAGTTCTTC. It translates to CASSFLLDEQFF.

The rearrangement joins TRBV18 to TRBJ2-2; no clear D gene. The V gene's germline CDR1 is KGHSH and CDR2 LQKENI. Trimming removed 6 bases at V and 1 base at J, with 12 bases between. This CDR3 is built from 15 residues. This CDR3 is CASSLRGLNTGELFF. The CDR3 DNA is TGTGCCAGCTCCCTTCGAGGTCTGAACACCGGGGAGCTGTTTTTT.

J is TRBJ1-5 and V is TRBV19, with D possibly TRBD1 on 5 matching bases. V was trimmed by 7 bases and J by 5 bases, leaving 9 bases between them. Germline loops: CDR1 LNHDA, CDR2 SQIVND (reference sequence). The CDR3 runs to 12 residues. This CDR3 reads CASIGGDQPQHF. The CDR3 DNA reads TGTGCCAGTATCGGGGGGGATCAGCCCCAGCATTTT.

V usage is TRBV7-9 and J usage is TRBJ1-2, with TRBD1 identical over 8 bases. With 3 bases clipped from V and 7 bases from J, the junction kept 4 bases outside the gene matches. CDR1 and CDR2 from the germline V gene are SEHNR and FQNEAQ (reference sequence). The CDR3 spans 13 residues. The CDR3 bases are TGTGCCAGCAGCTTCAATACAGGGGGTGGCTACACCTTC. It specifies CASSFNTGGGYTF.

This sequence joins TRBV5-1 and TRBJ1-2, with 9 bases identical to TRBD1. This CDR3 contains 14 residues. The germline CDR1 and CDR2 sequences are SGHRS and YFSETQ. J was trimmed by 4 bases and V by 4 bases; bases with no gene match: 5. CDR3 in amino acids: CASSGGQGGYGYTF. CDR3 sequence (DNA): TGCGCCAGCAGCGGGGGACAGGGAGGCTATGGCTACACCTTC.

This clone has just one count. The V gene is TRBV27, the J gene TRBJ2-3; tentatively, D is TRBD1 (5 bases). The CDR3 is 14 amino acids. The germline V gene has CDR1 MNHEY and CDR2 SMNVEV (reference sequence). V gave up 8 bases and J gave up 0 bases, with 12 bases separating them. Here the CDR3 DNA reads TGTGCCAGCCGAATGGGGCGAAGCACAGATACGCAGTATTTT. It translates to CASRMGRSTDTQYF.

The gene calls are TRBV5-1 and TRBJ2-1, with TRBD2 as a possible D gene (6 bases). V was cut by 3 bases and J by 6 bases, with 10 bases left in between. Germline values: CDR1 SGHRS, CDR2 YFSETQ. This CDR3 region has 13 residues. This CDR3 is CASSSGTSNEQFF. In DNA, the CDR3 is TGCGCCAGCAGCTCCGGGACTTCCAATGAGCAGTTCTTC. Drawing the rest from reference TRBV5-1 and TRBJ2-1, the complete variable domain is KAGVTQTPRYLIKTRGQQVTLSCSPISGHRSVSWYQQTPGQGLQFLFEYFSETQRNKGNFPGRFSGRQFSNSRSEMNVSTLELGDSALYLCASSSGTSNEQFFGPGTRLTVL.

J is TRBJ2-2 and V is TRBV19, with TRBD1 as a possible D gene (5 bases). The V gene's germline CDR1 is LNHDA and CDR2 SQIVND (reference sequence). The length of the CDR3 is 14 residues. V gave up 7 bases and J gave up 7 bases, with 16 bases separating them. The CDR3 bases are TGTGCCAGTAACTTCGGCAGGGTCGGCGGGGAGCTGTTTTTT. This sequence encodes CASNFGRVGGELFF. The full variable domain, in which reference TRBV19 and TRBJ2-2 provide the parts outside the CDR3, is DGGITQSPKYLFRKEGQNVTLSCEQNLNHDAMYWYRQDPGQGLRLIYYSQIVNDFQKGDIAEGYSVSREKKESFPLTVTSAQKNPTAFYLCASNFGRVGGELFFGEGSRLTVL.

The rearrangement uses TRBV7-2 and TRBJ2-3; D is possibly TRBD1 (6 bases). V lost 3 bases to trimming and J lost 4 bases, with 17 bases between them. Per germline, CDR1 SGHTA and CDR2 FQGNSA. The CDR3 has 16 residues. The CDR3 DNA sequence: TGTGCCAGCAGCTTTACAGGGCTCAGTGTCTCAGATACGCAGTATTTT. This gives the protein CASSFTGLSVSDTQYF.

The chain uses TRBV19 and TRBJ1-5; 8 bases are a match to TRBD1. J gave up 6 bases and V 4 bases, and 5 bases lay outside the gene matches. Germline lookup yields CDR1 LNHDA and CDR2 SQIVND (reference sequence). This CDR3 spans 14 amino acids. The CDR3: CASSSQGAGQPQHF. CDR3 nucleotides: TGTGCCAGTAGTAGCCAGGGGGCGGGTCAGCCCCAGCATTTT.

The chain has TRBV27 and TRBJ1-5, with 7 bases matching TRBD1. This CDR3 has 14 amino acids. Germline CDR1 MNHEY, CDR2 SMNVEV (reference sequence). Trimming at V came to 3 bases and at J to 5 bases, leaving 4 bases not matched to a gene. The CDR3 loop reads CASSLGQSHQPQHF. The CDR3 DNA is TGTGCCAGCAGTTTGGGACAGAGTCATCAGCCCCAGCATTTT.

This chain uses TRBV7-2 with TRBJ2-7; D is possibly TRBD2 (6 bases). Germline V gene sequence: CDR1 SGHTA, CDR2 FQGNSA. The CDR3 consists of 14 residues. The germline V and J ends were trimmed by 4 bases and 2 bases, with 12 bases remaining between them. CDR3 sequence: CASSSDSGAYEQYF. The CDR3 bases are TGTGCCAGCAGCTCAGATTCGGGAGCCTACGAGCAGTACTTC.

The gene calls are TRBV6-1 and TRBJ2-1; unclear D gene. Germline CDR1 MNHNS, CDR2 SASEGT. Trimming removed 2 bases from V and 4 bases from J, with 12 bases in between. This CDR3 has 15 amino acids. The CDR3 DNA is TGTGCCAGCAGTGAACTAGGCGCTGGGTACAATGAGCAGTTCTTC. This translates into CASSELGAGYNEQFF.

The V call is TRBV5-6, the J call TRBJ2-1, with 12 nucleotides matching TRBD2. Germline CDR1 is SGHDT and CDR2 is YYEEEE. Trimming cost V 3 bases and J 6 bases; bases outside gene matches: 7. The CDR3 loop spans 16 amino acids. The CDR3 sequence is CASSYGLAGFVNEQFF. CDR3 in DNA: TGTGCCAGCAGCTATGGACTAGCGGGATTCGTCAATGAGCAGTTCTTC.